The 10 T cell receptor beta chains reported below all come from one sample, sequenced in a study of blood T cell repertoires in COVID-19. Clones were read by immunoSEQ multiplex PCR, and TCRdb kept only the in-frame ones, dropping some. The sample lists 99,000 or so clones; approximately 86% were seen once. Source material: peripheral blood. These receptors originate from a woman aged 60-75 years in a cohort sampled during active or convalescent COVID-19.

This chain links TRBV19 with TRBJ1-5; a weak D match, TRBD1 (5 bases). Germline CDR1 LNHDA, CDR2 SQIVND (reference sequence). There are 14 residues in the CDR3. The V end was cut by 6 bases, the J end by 4 bases, with 13 bases between. The CDR3 loop is CASSVAGRNQPQHF. The CDR3 DNA reads TGTGCCAGTAGCGTCGCAGGGAGGAATCAGCCCCAGCATTTT.

The chain's CDR3 is CASREAWNSPLHF. Written as DNA, the CDR3 is TGTGCCAGCCGCGAGGCTTGGAATTCACCCCTCCACTTT. The genes are TRBV6-5 and TRBJ1-6; the D is unclear. The germline gives CDR1 MNHEY, CDR2 SVGAGI. The CDR3 spans 13 residues. The V end was cut by 8 bases, the J end by 7 bases, with 12 bases between.

The chain couples TRBV5-1 to TRBJ2-3; 7 bases match TRBD1. The CDR3 is made up of 15 amino acids. Trimming cost V 2 bases and J 3 bases; bases outside gene matches: 6. Germline loops: CDR1 SGHRS, CDR2 YFSETQ. CDR3 sequence (DNA): TGCGCCAGCAGCTTCCGGGACAGTAGGACAGATACGCAGTATTTT. The encoded protein is CASSFRDSRTDTQYF.

This clone was detected a few times. The chain couples TRBV2 to TRBJ1-4; 10 bases are shared with TRBD1. Per germline, CDR1 SNHLY and CDR2 FYNNEI. With 7 bases clipped from V and 5 bases from J, the junction kept 4 bases outside the gene matches. This CDR3 has 14 residues. DNA for the CDR3: TGTGCCAGCACCTGGACAGGGGGAAATGAAAAACTGTTTTTT. Amino acids: CASTWTGGNEKLFF.

The chain couples TRBV7-2 to TRBJ1-1; D is possibly TRBD1 (5 bases). The germline V gene encodes CDR1 SGHTA and CDR2 FQGNSA. This CDR3 has 14 residues. Trimming stripped 3 bases from V and 4 bases from J, with 12 bases between. In DNA form, the CDR3 reads TGTGCCAGCAGCTTGGCCGGACATATCACTGAAGCTTTCTTT. It specifies CASSLAGHITEAFF.

This chain uses TRBV6-6 with TRBJ2-2, with 9 bases matching TRBD1. Germline loops: CDR1 MNHNY, CDR2 SVGAGI (reference sequence). J gave up 4 bases and V 5 bases, and 8 bases lay outside the gene matches. The CDR3 runs 16 residues. CDR3 nucleotides: TGTGCCAGCAGTGGCGGACAGGGGAAGGGCACCGGGGAGCTGTTTTTT. Translating gives CASSGGQGKGTGELFF.

V usage is TRBV7-6 and J usage is TRBJ1-2, with TRBD1 identical over 8 bases. J was trimmed by 7 bases and V by 1 base; bases with no gene match: 8. Germline loops: CDR1 SGHVS, CDR2 FNYEAQ. CDR3 length: 15 amino acids. In DNA form, the CDR3 reads TGTGCCAGCAGCTTAGTCCGGCAGGGGGCCCTTGGCTACACCTTC. Translation: CASSLVRQGALGYTF.

The genes are TRBV5-4 and TRBJ2-7; 8 positions agree with TRBD2. The ends lost 0 bases at V and 2 bases at J; junction bases unmatched: 4. CDR1 SGHNT and CDR2 YYREEE come from the germline V gene (reference sequence). The CDR3 totals 15 residues. The CDR3 is CASSLGAGVPYEQYF. The CDR3 DNA reads TGTGCCAGCAGCTTGGGAGCGGGAGTTCCCTACGAGCAGTACTTC.

The chain joins TRBV24-1 to TRBJ2-3; D gene ambiguous. Trimming took 4 bases from V and 2 from J, leaving 6 bases between them. This CDR3 region has 13 residues. Germline lookup yields CDR1 KGHDR and CDR2 SFDVKD. CDR3 in DNA: TGTGCCACCAGTGAGGGCTCCACAGATACGCAGTATTTT. This codes for CATSEGSTDTQYF.

This chain joins TRBV13 and TRBJ1-2, with a tentative D call TRBD1 (5 bases). The V and J ends lost 7 bases and 6 bases respectively, with 18 bases between them. Germline CDR1 is PRHDT and CDR2 is FYEKMQ (reference sequence). The CDR3 has 14 residues. CDR3 coding DNA: TGTGCCAGCACCAACTCAGGGTTTCCGGATGGCTACACCTTC. Translated, it gives CASTNSGFPDGYTF.